These 32 T cell receptor beta chains share one sample of origin, sequenced in a study of shared clonotypes between healthy human individuals. Assay used: immunoSEQ multiplex PCR; TCRdb lists only in-frame clones, some missing. The profile shows some 2,100,000 clones, around 93% of them singletons. Terminally differentiated effector memory CD45RA+ cells were excluded by CCR7 positive selection of CD45RO-negative cells. Sequencing input: naive CD8+ T cells from PBMCs. These receptors were obtained from a man aged 18 to 29 in good health. Some clones in this sample may be carry-over from other donors' samples.

To note about this clone: A read error may explain this, as a much larger clone is one base away. The rearrangement links TRBV5-1 to TRBJ2-2; D gene uncertain. Germline V gene data show CDR1 as SGHRS and CDR2 as YFSETQ. V was cut by 1 base and J by 7 bases, with 2 bases left in between. The CDR3 runs 11 residues. CDR3 DNA: TGCGCCAGCAGCTTGAACGGGGAGCTGTTTTTT. This codes for CASSLNGELFF.

As to this clone: This specimen includes other DNA sequences encoding the same CDR3. The rearrangement uses TRBV9 and TRBJ2-1, with TRBD1 matching 8 bases. Germline CDR1 SGDLS, CDR2 YYNGEE. CDR3 length equals 14 residues. The V gene end was trimmed by 0 bases and the J gene end by 5 bases; junction bases not matched to a gene: 1. CDR3 loop: CASSVGDRNNEQFF. The CDR3 DNA reads TGTGCCAGCAGCGTAGGGGACAGGAACAATGAGCAGTTCTTC.

This clone was seen just once. V usage is TRBV6-5 and J usage is TRBJ2-7; D unresolved. CDR3 length equals 13 residues. The V gene lost 0 bases and the J gene lost 4 bases, with 7 bases spanning the gap. Germline loops: CDR1 MNHEY, CDR2 SVGAGI. DNA of the CDR3: TGTGCCAGCAGTTACTCGCCTGAATACGAGCAGTACTTC. Encoded protein: CASSYSPEYEQYF.

V is TRBV5-1 and J is TRBJ2-7; D is possibly TRBD1 or TRBD2 (6 bases each). With 4 bases removed from V and 0 bases from J, the gap between germline ends came to 23 bases. CDR3 size: 18 residues. Looked up from germline, CDR1 is SGHRS and CDR2 is YFSETQ. This CDR3 is CASSVEWPGGFSSYEQYF. CDR3 DNA sequence: TGCGCCAGCAGCGTCGAATGGCCCGGGGGCTTTAGCTCCTACGAGCAGTACTTC.

V gene TRBV4-1 combines with J gene TRBJ2-2; D remains unclear. CDR1 is MGHRA, CDR2 YSYEKL, per germline. Trimming removed 1 base at V and 0 bases at J, with 9 bases between. The CDR3 consists of 16 residues. As DNA, the CDR3 is TGCGCCAGCAGCCAAGGTCTACTGCCGAACACCGGGGAGCTGTTTTTT. Translating it yields CASSQGLLPNTGELFF.

The rearrangement joins TRBV28 to TRBJ2-1; TRBD2 matches 11 bases. This CDR3 region has 16 residues. Trimming took 5 bases from V and 4 from J; bases not matched to a gene: 7. Germline V gene sequence: CDR1 MDHEN, CDR2 SYDVKM. The CDR3 DNA reads as TGTGCCAGCAGTAACCGGACTAGCGGGCCATACAATGAGCAGTTCTTC. Translating gives CASSNRTSGPYNEQFF. Using reference TRBV28 and TRBJ2-1 for the parts outside the CDR3, the full variable domain is DVKVTQSSRYLVKRTGEKVFLECVQDMDHENMFWYRQDPGLGLRLIYFSYDVKMKEKGDIPEGYSVSREKKERFSLILESASTNQTSMYLCASSNRTSGPYNEQFFGPGTRLTVL.

V gene TRBV7-9 combines with J gene TRBJ2-4; the D gene is possibly TRBD1 (6 bases). The CDR3 sequence is 16 residues long. Germline-derived CDR1 and CDR2 are SEHNR and FQNEAQ (reference sequence). Trimming took 0 bases from V and 7 from J, leaving 16 bases between them. This CDR3 is CASSLAFGDTWNIQYF. In nucleotides, the CDR3 is TGTGCCAGCAGCTTAGCGTTCGGGGACACTTGGAACATTCAGTACTTC.

This clone was observed a few times. The chain couples TRBV30 to TRBJ1-1; D unresolved. This CDR3 contains 15 residues. V was clipped by 4 bases and J by 3 bases, with 18 bases between them. CDR1 is GTSNPN and CDR2 is SVGIG in the germline V gene (reference sequence). The CDR3 spells CAWTKIQRGHTEAFF. The CDR3 bases are TGTGCCTGGACCAAAATACAGAGAGGGCACACTGAAGCTTTCTTT.

The chain combines TRBV7-9 with TRBJ1-2, with D hard to call. The CDR3 runs to 16 residues. Germline assignment: CDR1 SEHNR and CDR2 FQNEAQ (reference sequence). V was cut by 1 base and J by 4 bases, with 16 bases left in between. CDR3 DNA: TGTGCCAGCAGCTTAGTACGGCCAGCAGCGACCTATGGCTACACCTTC. Its protein product is CASSLVRPAATYGYTF. Together with reference TRBV7-9 and TRBJ1-2, the CDR3 gives the full variable domain: DTGVSQNPRHKITKRGQNVTFRCDPISEHNRLYWYRQTLGQGPEFLTYFQNEAQLEKSRLLSDRFSAERPKGSFSTLEIQRTEQGDSAMYLCASSLVRPAATYGYTFGSGTRLTVV.

This chain joins TRBV7-8 and TRBJ2-2, with a possible D match to TRBD1 (6 bases). This CDR3 contains 15 residues. CDR1 and CDR2 (germline): SGHVS, FQNEAQ. With 1 base removed from V and 6 bases from J, the gap between germline ends came to 12 bases. The CDR3 protein is CASSLVAGVAGELFF. CDR3 DNA sequence: TGTGCCAGCAGCTTAGTAGCAGGGGTGGCCGGGGAGCTGTTTTTT.

In regard to this clone: This sample includes further DNA sequences coding for the same CDR3. The genes are TRBV7-3 and TRBJ2-3, with D tentatively TRBD2 (5 bases). V lost 4 bases and J lost 3, with 5 bases in between. The germline V gene encodes CDR1 SGHTA and CDR2 FQGTGA. The CDR3 runs 12 residues. The CDR3 spells CASSSGTDTQYF. In DNA, the CDR3 is TGTGCCAGCAGCTCGGGGACAGATACGCAGTATTTT.

The genes are TRBV4-3 and TRBJ1-5; 10 positions agree with TRBD1. The V segment lost 0 bases and the J segment 5 bases; nucleotides outside the gene matches: 10. This CDR3 has 18 amino acids. Germline CDR1 LGHNA, CDR2 YSLEER. CDR3 nucleotide sequence: TGCGCCAGCAGCCAAGACTGGCCCGGGACAGGGGTACATCAGCCCCAGCATTTT. It specifies CASSQDWPGTGVHQPQHF.

CDR3 in amino acids: CASSLGTGGINEQFF. The DNA of the CDR3 is TGTGCCAGCAGTCTAGGGACAGGGGGCATTAATGAGCAGTTCTTC. The chain uses TRBV27 and TRBJ2-1, with TRBD1 matching 12 bases. V shed 5 bases and J 7 bases; nucleotides not matched to a gene: 6. Per the germline V gene, CDR1 is MNHEY and CDR2 is SMNVEV (reference sequence). This CDR3 is built from 15 residues.

CDR3 loop: CASSLARWGQPQHF. The CDR3, as DNA: TGTGCCAGCAGTTTAGCCAGGTGGGGTCAGCCCCAGCATTTT. The J gene is TRBJ1-5, the V gene TRBV28, with D unclear. V dropped 2 bases and J dropped 6 bases, with 11 bases sitting between them. Per the germline V gene, CDR1 is MDHEN and CDR2 is SYDVKM. The CDR3 covers 14 residues.

Notes on this clone: Other DNA variants within this sample encode the same CDR3. The chain is built from TRBV27 and TRBJ1-1; 10 bases map to TRBD1. CDR3 length: 13 residues. In germline, CDR1 is MNHEY, CDR2 SMNVEV (reference sequence). V lost 6 bases, J lost 5 bases, and 3 bases stayed unmatched. The CDR3 coding sequence is TGTGCCAGCAGGGACAGGGGGGGGACTGAAGCTTTCTTT. Its translation: CASRDRGGTEAFF.

The sample holds one count of this clone. The chain carries TRBV5-1 and TRBJ2-6; a weak D match, TRBD2 (5 bases). The V gene lost 4 bases and the J gene lost 0 bases, with 14 bases spanning the gap. The CDR3 is 17 amino acids. Germline V gene data show CDR1 as SGHRS and CDR2 as YFSETQ. CDR3 nucleotide sequence: TGCGCCAGCAGCATTGGACGGGATCCCTCTGGGGCCAACGTCCTGACTTTC. This encodes CASSIGRDPSGANVLTF.

This clone has more than one count but fewer than ten. The chain combines TRBV5-6 with TRBJ1-1, with no clear D. Germline assignment: CDR1 SGHDT and CDR2 YYEEEE. The CDR3 covers 14 residues. V lost 0 bases, J lost 1 base, and 7 bases lay in between. CDR3 sequence reads: CASSLVRENTEAFF. The CDR3 coding sequence is TGTGCCAGCAGCTTGGTGAGGGAGAACACTGAAGCTTTCTTT. The variable domain in full, with the rest retrieved from reference TRBV5-6 and TRBJ1-1, is DAGVTQSPTHLIKTRGQQVTLRCSPKSGHDTVSWYQQALGQGPQFIFQYYEEEERQRGNFPDRFSGHQFPNYSSELNVNALLLGDSALYLCASSLVRENTEAFFGQGTRLTVV.

The CDR3 reads CASSQSGAGWEQFF. Written as DNA, the CDR3 is TGTGCCAGCAGTCAATCGGGAGCGGGATGGGAGCAGTTCTTC. The chain combines TRBV11-2 with TRBJ2-1, with TRBD2 identical over 7 bases. The CDR3 covers 14 residues. With 6 bases clipped from V and 10 bases from J, the junction kept 12 bases outside the gene matches. The V gene's germline CDR1 is SGHAT and CDR2 FQNNGV.

The V gene is TRBV7-9, the J gene TRBJ2-2; no firm D call. The V end was cut by 0 bases, the J end by 7 bases, with 6 bases between. The CDR3 consists of 13 residues. Germline values: CDR1 SEHNR, CDR2 FQNEAQ (reference sequence). CDR3 loop: CASSLAHGGELFF. In nucleotides, the CDR3 is TGTGCCAGCAGCTTAGCGCATGGCGGGGAGCTGTTTTTT.

This sequence joins TRBV7-3 and TRBJ2-1; no clear D gene. The CDR3 extends over 13 amino acids. V lost 1 base, J lost 6 bases, and 7 bases lay in between. CDR1 SGHTA and CDR2 FQGTGA come from the germline V gene. The CDR3 bases are TGTGCCAGCAGCTTAATTACCGGCAATGAGCAGTTCTTC. It encodes CASSLITGNEQFF.

The CDR3 region is CATSRDTRQTYTEAFF. The CDR3 DNA reads as TGTGCCACCAGCAGAGATACTAGGCAGACCTACACTGAAGCTTTCTTT. V and J are TRBV15 and TRBJ1-1; D gene unclear. The V end was cut by 0 bases, the J end by 3 bases, with 14 bases between. The CDR3 runs 16 residues. In germline, CDR1 is LNHNV, CDR2 YYDKDF (reference sequence).

The rearrangement joins TRBV4-1 to TRBJ1-5; the match to TRBD1 covers 7 bases. Germline V gives CDR1 MGHRA, CDR2 YSYEKL. V gave up 5 bases and J gave up 6 bases; unmatched junction bases: 13. The CDR3 is 16 amino acids. CDR3 in DNA: TGCGCCAGCAGCACAGACAGGGTGATGGGCAGTCAGCCCCAGCATTTT. Translated: CASSTDRVMGSQPQHF.

The CDR3 nucleotides read TGTGCCAGCAGTGAACCAGCGGACTCCTACAATGAGCAGTTCTTC. Translation gives CASSEPADSYNEQFF. The chain links TRBV2 to TRBJ2-1; a possible D gene is TRBD2 (5 bases). CDR1 is SNHLY and CDR2 is FYNNEI in the germline V gene. The germline V and J ends were trimmed by 2 bases and 0 bases, with 8 bases remaining between them. The CDR3 runs 15 residues.

This chain connects TRBV5-6 to TRBJ2-7; D gene ambiguous. The CDR3 spans 15 residues. CDR1 is SGHDT and CDR2 is YYEEEE in the germline V gene. V lost 1 base, J lost 3 bases, and 14 bases lay in between. The chain's CDR3 is CASSLSPAASYEQYF. CDR3 DNA sequence: TGTGCCAGCAGCTTGTCCCCAGCCGCTAGCTACGAGCAGTACTTC.

The chain combines TRBV4-1 with TRBJ1-1; D remains ambiguous. V was pared by 2 bases and J by 7 bases, with 17 bases between. Germline V gives CDR1 MGHRA, CDR2 YSYEKL. This CDR3 is built from 15 residues. Here the CDR3 reads CASSQISSRPHEAFF. DNA of the CDR3: TGCGCCAGCAGCCAAATTTCGAGCCGCCCCCATGAAGCTTTCTTT.

V and J are TRBV15 and TRBJ2-7, with D possibly TRBD1 on 5 matching bases. V lost 0 bases to trimming and J lost 0 bases, with 9 bases between them. The CDR3 totals 15 residues. The V gene's germline CDR1 is LNHNV and CDR2 YYDKDF (reference sequence). The CDR3: CATSREPGISYEQYF. Here the CDR3 DNA reads TGTGCCACCAGCAGAGAGCCAGGGATCTCCTACGAGCAGTACTTC.

As concerns this clone: In the same sample, other DNA sequences code for this CDR3. For the CDR3, the DNA is TGCGCCAGCAGCTTGGCTGGCAGTGAAGCTTTCTTT. As protein: CASSLAGSEAFF. This chain links TRBV5-1 with TRBJ1-1; D remains unclear. Germline values: CDR1 SGHRS, CDR2 YFSETQ. Trimming took off 0 bases at V and 7 bases at J, with 7 bases between the two ends. CDR3 size: 12 residues.

The V and J genes are TRBV19 and TRBJ1-5; D ambiguous. This CDR3 region has 15 residues. Looked up from germline, CDR1 is LNHDA and CDR2 is SQIVND (reference sequence). Trimming cost V 6 bases and J 4 bases, with 16 bases left between them. CDR3 sequence reads: CASSLVAMGNQPQHF. The CDR3 bases are TGTGCCAGTAGCCTCGTGGCCATGGGAAATCAGCCCCAGCATTTT.

The sample holds one count of this clone. At the DNA level, this CDR3 is encoded by other sequences in the same sample as well. The rearrangement uses TRBV11-2 and TRBJ2-1; no clear D. CDR1 is SGHAT and CDR2 is FQNNGV in the germline V gene. The CDR3 is 11 residues long. Trimming removed 1 base from V and 10 bases from J, with 5 bases in between. CDR3 region: CASSLGEEQFF. CDR3 sequence (DNA): TGTGCCAGCAGCTTAGGAGAGGAGCAGTTCTTC. Full variable domain (outside the CDR3, taken from reference TRBV11-2 and TRBJ2-1): EAGVAQSPRYKIIEKRQSVAFWCNPISGHATLYWYQQILGQGPKLLIQFQNNGVVDDSQLPKDRFSAERLKGVDSTLKIQPAKLEDSAVYLCASSLGEEQFFGPGTRLTVL.

V usage is TRBV27 and J usage is TRBJ2-1; 12 nucleotides agree with TRBD2. The CDR3 has 16 amino acids. With 5 bases clipped from V and 4 bases from J, the junction kept 6 bases outside the gene matches. Germline V gives CDR1 MNHEY, CDR2 SMNVEV (reference sequence). CDR3 DNA: TGTGCCAGCAGTGTTCTAGCGGGAGGGCCTTACAATGAGCAGTTCTTC. This encodes CASSVLAGGPYNEQFF.

This rearrangement joins TRBV6-1 to TRBJ1-2; tentatively, D is TRBD1 (5 bases). The germline V gene has CDR1 MNHNS and CDR2 SASEGT. V lost 6 bases and J lost 2, with 13 bases in between. This CDR3 contains 14 residues. CDR3 sequence reads: CASRPWDLNYGYTF. The CDR3 DNA follows: TGTGCCAGCAGACCTTGGGACCTAAACTATGGCTACACCTTC.

The chain couples TRBV1 to TRBJ2-7. TRBV1 is marked as a pseudogene. CDR3 length equals 13 residues. CDR3 amino acids: CTSIGNRTHEQYF. The CDR3 nucleotides are TGCACCAGCATAGGGAATAGGACCCACGAGCAGTACTTC.